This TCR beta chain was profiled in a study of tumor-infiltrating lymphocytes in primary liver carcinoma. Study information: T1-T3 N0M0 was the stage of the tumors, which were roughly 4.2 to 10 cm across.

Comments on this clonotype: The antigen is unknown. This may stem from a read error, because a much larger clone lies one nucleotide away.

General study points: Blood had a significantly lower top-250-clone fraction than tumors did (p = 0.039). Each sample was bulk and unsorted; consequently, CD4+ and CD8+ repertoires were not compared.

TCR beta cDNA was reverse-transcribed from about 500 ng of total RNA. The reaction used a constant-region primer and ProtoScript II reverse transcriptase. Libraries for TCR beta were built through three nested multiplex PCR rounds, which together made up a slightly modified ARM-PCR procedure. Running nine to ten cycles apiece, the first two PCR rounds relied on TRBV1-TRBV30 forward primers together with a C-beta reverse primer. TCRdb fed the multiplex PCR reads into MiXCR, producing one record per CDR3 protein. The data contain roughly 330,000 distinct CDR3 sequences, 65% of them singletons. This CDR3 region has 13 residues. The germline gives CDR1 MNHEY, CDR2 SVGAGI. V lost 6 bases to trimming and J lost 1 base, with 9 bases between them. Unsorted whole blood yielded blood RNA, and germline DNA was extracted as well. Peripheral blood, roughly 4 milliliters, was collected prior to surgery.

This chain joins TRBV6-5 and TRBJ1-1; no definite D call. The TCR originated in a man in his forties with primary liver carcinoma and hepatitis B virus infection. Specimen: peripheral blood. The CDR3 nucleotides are TGTGCCAGCAGCCGCAGGCGGAACACTGAAGCTTTCTTT. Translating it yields CASSRRRNTEAFF.